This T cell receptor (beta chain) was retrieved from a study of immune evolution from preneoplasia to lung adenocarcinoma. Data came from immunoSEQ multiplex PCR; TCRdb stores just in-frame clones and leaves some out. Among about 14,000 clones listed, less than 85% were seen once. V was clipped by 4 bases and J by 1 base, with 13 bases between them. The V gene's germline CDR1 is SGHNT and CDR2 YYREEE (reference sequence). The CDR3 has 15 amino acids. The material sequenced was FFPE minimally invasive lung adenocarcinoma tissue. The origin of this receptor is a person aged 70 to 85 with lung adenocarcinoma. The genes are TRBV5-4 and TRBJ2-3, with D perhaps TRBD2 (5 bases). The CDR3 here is CASSLGSVRTDTQYF. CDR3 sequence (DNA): TGTGCCAGCAGCCTAGGGAGTGTCCGCACAGATACGCAGTATTTT.